The rows below give T cell receptor beta chains drawn from one sample of a study of T-cell reconstitution after alpha-beta-depleted transplantation in children. TCRdb recomputed calls from the PCR reads with MiXCR, one row per CDR3 protein. The data show around 340,000 distinct CDR3 sequences, with 10% to 15% seen just once and approximately 4.3% held by the top ten. Sequenced here: PBMCs, sampled from the stem cell graft. Receptors were obtained from a human donor who donated a stem cell graft to a child with Fanconi anemia. Each CDR3 is given with its conserved first and last residue. Fields, in order: clone size, V gene, D gene, J gene, CDR3 DNA, CDR3 protein. The D gene is left open where the match is weak. A row's size may be missing; if present it is once, few, many or a size class.

few	TRBV28	TRBD1	TRBJ1-1	TGTGCCAGCAGTGGACTCGACAGGGGAGCTTTCTTT	CASSGLDRGAFF
.	TRBV29-1	.	TRBJ2-5	TGCAGCGTTGAGTTCGAAAATCGACAAGAGACCCAGTACTTC	CSVEFENRQETQYF
few	TRBV28	.	TRBJ1-2	TGTGCCAGCAGTTTAACCGACGTCAGCTACACCTTC	CASSLTDVSYTF
many	TRBV12-3/TRBV12-4	.	TRBJ2-1	TGTGCCAGCTCAGTTTTTGGGGTAGGCGAGCAGTTCTTC	CASSVFGVGEQFF
.	TRBV7-2	.	TRBJ2-2	TGTGCCAGCAGCTTAGCGGTACTAGCGAACACCGGGGAGCTGTTTTTT	CASSLAVLANTGELFF
few	TRBV19	.	TRBJ1-2	TGTGCCAGTCGAGAAGGAAATGGCTACACCTTC	CASREGNGYTF
many	TRBV3-1	.	TRBJ2-3	TGTGCCAGCAGCCAAGAGATCCTCCGGGCAGATACGCAGTATTTT	CASSQEILRADTQYF
.	TRBV6-2/TRBV6-3	.	TRBJ1-2	TGTGCCAGCAGCGGATGGGCACAGAACTATGGCTACACCTTC	CASSGWAQNYGYTF
many	TRBV7-9	.	TRBJ1-1	TGTGCCAGCAGCTCCGCTCAGGGGGAAGCTTTCTTT	CASSSAQGEAFF
.	TRBV3-1	TRBD2	TRBJ2-5	TGTGCCAGCAGCCAAGGGCTAGCGGGGGGAAGGGAGACCCAGTACTTC	CASSQGLAGGRETQYF
few	TRBV12-3/TRBV12-4	TRBD1	TRBJ2-1	TGTGCCAGCAGTACACCGGGGGACAGGGGCAATGAGCAGTTCTTC	CASSTPGDRGNEQFF
many	TRBV5-1	.	TRBJ2-1	TGCGCCAGCAGCCTTCCGGGGAATGAGCAGTTCTTC	CASSLPGNEQFF
.	TRBV6-1	.	TRBJ1-5	TGTGCCAGCAGTAGAGTTACAGGAGATAATCAGCCCCAGCATTTT	CASSRVTGDNQPQHF
few	TRBV11-2	.	TRBJ1-4	TGTGCCAGCAGCCTATTCCGGACCGATGAAAAACTGTTTTTT	CASSLFRTDEKLFF
many	TRBV20-1	TRBD1	TRBJ2-3	TGCAGTGTCCCACCCCGGACAGGGGGAGATACGCAGTATTTT	CSVPPRTGGDTQYF
few	TRBV30	.	TRBJ2-7	TGTGCCTGGAGTGTACTAAACGAGCAGTACTTC	CAWSVLNEQYF
few	TRBV5-4	TRBD2	TRBJ2-1	TGTGCCAGCAGCGCCTTAGCGGGGGCGGCGAATGAGCAGTTCTTC	CASSALAGAANEQFF
few	TRBV6-5	.	TRBJ2-3	TGTGCCAGCAGTTCCTTCGGCTACACAGATACGCAGTATTTT	CASSSFGYTDTQYF
.	TRBV12-3/TRBV12-4	.	TRBJ1-1	TGTGCCAGCAGTTTAGCGGGTCAGACGAACACTGAAGCTTTCTTT	CASSLAGQTNTEAFF
.	TRBV5-1	.	TRBJ2-1	TGCGCCAGCAGCTTGGGGCACGATGCCTACAATGAGCAGTTCTTC	CASSLGHDAYNEQFF
few	TRBV4-3	.	TRBJ2-1	TGCGCCAGCAGCCAAAATATGGGTGGGGAGCAGTTCTTC	CASSQNMGGEQFF
few	TRBV20-1	.	TRBJ2-1	TGCAGTGCCCCGGGACACCGGTCCAATGAGCAGTTCTTC	CSAPGHRSNEQFF
many	TRBV12-3/TRBV12-4	.	TRBJ1-1	TGTGCCAGCAGTCTCCGACCGAACACTGAAGCTTTCTTT	CASSLRPNTEAFF
few	TRBV7-3	.	TRBJ2-2	TGTGCCAGCAGCTTAGATGGCAGGGCCCTCGGCGGGGAGCTGTTTTTT	CASSLDGRALGGELFF
many	TRBV13	.	TRBJ2-3	TGTGCCAGCAGCTTAGGCCTTGGTGATACGCAGTATTTT	CASSLGLGDTQYF
.	TRBV20-1	.	TRBJ2-3	TGCAGTGCCCTACCCGGGGCGGTTACAGATACGCAGTATTTT	CSALPGAVTDTQYF
.	TRBV20-1	TRBD1	TRBJ2-1	TGCAGTGCTCTCGGGACAGACAATGAGCAGTTCTTC	CSALGTDNEQFF
few	TRBV12-3/TRBV12-4	TRBD1	TRBJ2-1	TGTGCCAGCAGGGAGACCGACCGGGACAGGGGGAGGAATGAGCAGTTCTTC	CASRETDRDRGRNEQFF
few	TRBV4-3	.	TRBJ2-6	TGCGCCAGCAGCCAAGGTCCGACAGGCACTGGGGCCAACGTCCTGACTTTC	CASSQGPTGTGANVLTF
many	TRBV10-3	.	TRBJ2-5	TGTGCCATCAGCCCCGGGACTCACTTGGGAGAGACCCAGTACTTC	CAISPGTHLGETQYF
few	TRBV6-6	.	TRBJ1-1	TGTGCCAGCAGTTGGACAGATGAAGCTTTCTTT	CASSWTDEAFF
.	TRBV7-2	.	TRBJ2-5	TGTGCCAGCAGCTTGGCCGGGAGCGTAGAGACCCAGTACTTC	CASSLAGSVETQYF
.	TRBV5-8	TRBD2	TRBJ2-1	TGTGCCAGCAGCCGGCACGGGACTAAGTACAATGAGCAGTTCTTC	CASSRHGTKYNEQFF
few	TRBV5-1	.	TRBJ2-5	TGCGCCAGCAACTCAGGGGAACGTCAAGAGACCCAGTACTTC	CASNSGERQETQYF
.	TRBV5-1	TRBD2	TRBJ2-4	TGCGCCAGCAGCCGAGGCGGGGGGGACATTCAGTACTTC	CASSRGGGDIQYF
many	TRBV10-3	.	TRBJ2-3	TGTGCCATCGGGCTAGCAGATACGCAGTATTTT	CAIGLADTQYF